The clone carrying this TCR beta chain has ten or more counts. This sample is drawn from a study of T cells in Graves' hyperthyroidism and ophthalmopathy. TCR beta CDR3 region amplification was performed from RNA transcripts. First-round RT-PCR targeting the TCR CDR3 was performed with the HTBI primer set. From the multiplex PCR reads, TCRdb called clonotypes with MiXCR, one entry per CDR3 protein. The sample lists about 210,000 distinct CDR3 sequences, roughly 17% occurring once. The CDR3 has 13 amino acids. V was clipped by 3 bases and J by 6 bases, with 11 bases between them. Germline assignment: CDR1 KGHSH and CDR2 LQKENI.

The chain joins TRBV18 to TRBJ1-2; D remains unclear. The TCR originated in a man in his fifties with Graves' hyperthyroidism. Sequencing was carried out using blood. CDR3 region: CASSPREGNGYTF. CDR3 sequence (DNA): TGTGCCAGCTCACCGAGGGAAGGGAATGGCTACACCTTC.